This entry lists 9 T cell receptor beta chains sequenced from one sample in a study of identical twins. TCRdb re-called the 5' RACE reads through MiXCR, storing one row per CDR3 protein. Of some 1,700,000 distinct CDR3 sequences listed, less than 35% are singletons. Sample: cord blood. The receptors derive from a newborn girl in good health.

The chain is built from TRBV2 and TRBJ2-1; TRBD2 matches 8 bases. The CDR3 covers 15 residues. V trimming: 6 bases; J trimming: 2 bases; junction bases outside the gene matches: 6. Germline assignment: CDR1 SNHLY and CDR2 FYNNEI. The CDR3 region has the DNA TGTGCCAGCAGCCAAGCGGGACTAGCCTACAATGAGCAGTTCTTC. This sequence encodes CASSQAGLAYNEQFF.

The chain links TRBV6-2 or TRBV6-3 to TRBJ2-1, with D tentatively TRBD1 or TRBD2 (5 bases each). Germline CDR1 and CDR2: MNHEY and SVGEGT. V was cut by 5 bases and J by 3 bases, with 17 bases left in between. The CDR3 is 16 residues long. The CDR3 DNA sequence: TGTGCCAGCAGTCCCGTAGAGTGGGGGATCTACAATGAGCAGTTCTTC. It codes for CASSPVEWGIYNEQFF.

This clonotype came up a few times. The V and J genes are TRBV4-1 and TRBJ2-3; possibly TRBD2 for D (6 bases). Trimming pared 2 bases from V and 2 bases from J, leaving 8 bases between. Germline CDR1 reads MGHRA; CDR2 reads YSYEKL. The CDR3 has 14 residues. CDR3 amino acids: CASSQRTITDTQYF. DNA for the CDR3: TGCGCCAGCAGCCAAAGGACTATCACAGATACGCAGTATTTT.

This rearrangement joins TRBV7-9 to TRBJ1-2, with D possibly matching TRBD1 (6 bases). Germline CDR1 reads SEHNR; CDR2 reads FQNEAQ (reference sequence). This CDR3 is 15 amino acids long. With 2 bases removed from V and 5 bases from J, the gap between germline ends came to 15 bases. CDR3 coding DNA: TGTGCCAGCAGCTTATGGAGCAGGGGAAGATATGGCTACACCTTC. Translated, it gives CASSLWSRGRYGYTF.

The genes are TRBV29-1 and TRBJ2-7, with TRBD2 identical over 9 bases. V lost 5 bases and J lost 7; bases outside the gene matches: 9. Germline CDR1 is SQVTM and CDR2 is ANQGSEA. This CDR3 region has 13 residues. CDR3 loop: CSVSDSGGGEQYF. CDR3 DNA sequence: TGCAGCGTTTCGGATAGCGGGGGAGGGGAGCAGTACTTC.

The table lists this clonotype with a few counts. The gene calls are TRBV10-3 and TRBJ2-7, with TRBD2 identical over 8 bases. The V and J ends lost 6 bases and 7 bases, in that order; junction bases with no gene match: 11. Germline values: CDR1 ENHRY, CDR2 SYGVKD. The CDR3 consists of 14 residues. CDR3 residues: CAISTGGPYNEQYF. The CDR3 bases are TGTGCCATCAGCACGGGGGGGCCGTACAATGAGCAGTACTTC.

This clonotype was detected ten times or more. This chain uses TRBV4-2 with TRBJ2-7; no reliable D call. V was pared by 0 bases and J by 5 bases, with 8 bases between. The V gene's germline CDR1 is LGHNA and CDR2 YNFKEQ. The CDR3 consists of 13 residues. The DNA for the CDR3 is TGTGCCAGCAGCCAAGATGATCGGGACGAGCAGTACTTC. Translating gives CASSQDDRDEQYF.

The chain recombines TRBV4-1 with TRBJ1-6; no reliable D call. CDR1 is MGHRA, CDR2 YSYEKL, per germline. This CDR3 is built from 17 residues. Trimming stripped 2 bases from V and 0 bases from J, with 11 bases between. In DNA form, the CDR3 reads TGCGCCAGCAGCCAACCGGGCGCCGGCTCCTATAATTCACCCCTCCACTTT. Translation gives CASSQPGAGSYNSPLHF.

The V gene is TRBV6-6, the J gene TRBJ2-1; 7 bases line up with TRBD1. The CDR3 covers 13 residues. Losses at the gene ends were 5 bases for V and 7 bases for J; bases not matched to a gene: 5. Germline V gives CDR1 MNHNY, CDR2 SVGAGI (reference sequence). CDR3 sequence: CASSLDRINEQFF. The CDR3, as DNA: TGTGCCAGCAGTCTGGACAGGATAAATGAGCAGTTCTTC.